The text below deals with one TCR beta chain. The data were produced by immunoSEQ multiplex PCR, yet TCRdb's version contains in-frame clones alone and is incomplete. The table lists about 110,000 clones, under 95% of them singletons, with 1.6% in the top ten. This specimen comes from a study of T cell changes during pregnancy in multiple sclerosis. In germline, CDR1 is SNHLY, CDR2 FYNNEI. With 1 base clipped from V and 5 bases from J, the junction kept 4 bases outside the gene matches. This CDR3 has 14 residues. The source is a female donor with multiple sclerosis, enrolled in a pregnancy study. The V call is TRBV2, the J call TRBJ1-2; 7 bases are a match to TRBD1. Sequenced material: peripheral blood, taken before pregnancy. The CDR3 protein is CASSEGQGAYGYTF. CDR3 bases: TGTGCCAGCAGTGAAGGACAGGGAGCTTATGGCTACACCTTC. Filled out from reference TRBV2 and TRBJ1-2, the complete variable domain reads EPEVTQTPSHQVTQMGQEVILRCVPISNHLYFYWYRQILGQKVEFLVSFYNNEISEKSEIFDDQFSVERPDGSNFTLKIRSTKLEDSAMYFCASSEGQGAYGYTFGSGTRLTVV.